The T cell receptor (beta chain) described here comes from a study of blood T cell repertoires in COVID-19. As for the study in general: Samples representing acute and convalescent COVID-19 were sourced from the United States, Italy and Spain. Nucleic acid was either cDNA or gDNA, and it came from T cells, B-cell-depleted T cells, or PBMCs.

Per the original methods: Nucleated cell number was recorded as an estimate derived from reference gene primer amplification. The table came from immunoSEQ multiplex PCR; TCRdb's copy has only in-frame clones and leaves some out. That table is the source of V, J and clone size, and D and trimming were worked out from the DNA. The data show under 250,000 clones, roughly nine tenths seen once. V was shortened by 2 bases and J by 4 bases, with 12 bases between the two germline ends. The CDR3 spans 15 residues. Germline CDR1 and CDR2: SGHVS and FQNEAQ. J is TRBJ1-3 and V is TRBV7-8; TRBD1 might be the D (6 bases). The origin of this receptor is a man between 60 and 75 years old with acute or convalescent COVID-19. Input material: peripheral blood. The CDR3: CASSLRGAEGNTIYF. The CDR3 DNA reads TGTGCCAGCAGCTTACGGGGGGCAGAAGGAAACACCATATATTTT. The full variable domain, in which reference TRBV7-8 and TRBJ1-3 provide the parts outside the CDR3, is GAGVSQSPRYKVAKRGQDVALRCDPISGHVSLFWYQQALGQGPEFLTYFQNEAQLDKSGLPSDRFFAERPEGSVSTLKIQRTQQEDSAVYLCASSLRGAEGNTIYFGEGSWLTVV.